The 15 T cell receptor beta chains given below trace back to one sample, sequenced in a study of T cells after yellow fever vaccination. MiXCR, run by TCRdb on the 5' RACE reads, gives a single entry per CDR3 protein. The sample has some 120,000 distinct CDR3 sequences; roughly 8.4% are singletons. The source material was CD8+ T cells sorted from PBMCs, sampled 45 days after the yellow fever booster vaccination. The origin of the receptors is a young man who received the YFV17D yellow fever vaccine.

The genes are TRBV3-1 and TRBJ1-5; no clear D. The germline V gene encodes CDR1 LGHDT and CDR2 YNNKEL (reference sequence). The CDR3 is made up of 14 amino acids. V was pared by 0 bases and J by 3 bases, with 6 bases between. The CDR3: CASSQDALNQPQHF. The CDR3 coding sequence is TGTGCCAGCAGCCAAGATGCCCTCAATCAGCCCCAGCATTTT. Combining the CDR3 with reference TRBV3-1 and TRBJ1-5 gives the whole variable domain DTAVSQTPKYLVTQMGNDKSIKCEQNLGHDTMYWYKQDSKKFLKIMFSYNNKELIINETVPNRFSPKSPDKAHLNLHINSLELGDSAVYFCASSQDALNQPQHFGDGTRLSIL.

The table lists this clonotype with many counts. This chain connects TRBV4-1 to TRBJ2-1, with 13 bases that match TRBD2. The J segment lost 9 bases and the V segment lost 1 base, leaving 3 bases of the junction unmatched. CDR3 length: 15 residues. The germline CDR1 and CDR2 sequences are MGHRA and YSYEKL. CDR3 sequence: CASSQGLAGGVEQFF. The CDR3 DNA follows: TGCGCCAGCAGCCAAGGACTAGCGGGAGGCGTTGAGCAGTTCTTC.

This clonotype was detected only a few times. DNA for the CDR3: TGCGCCAGCAGCCAAGGGGGGGGGACCGGGGAGCTGTTTTTT. This codes for CASSQGGGTGELFF. The V and J genes are TRBV4-3 and TRBJ2-2, with 7 bases matching TRBD2. CDR1 and CDR2 from the germline V gene are LGHNA and YSLEER. The CDR3 totals 14 residues. The V segment lost 1 base and the J segment 5 bases; nucleotides outside the gene matches: 1.

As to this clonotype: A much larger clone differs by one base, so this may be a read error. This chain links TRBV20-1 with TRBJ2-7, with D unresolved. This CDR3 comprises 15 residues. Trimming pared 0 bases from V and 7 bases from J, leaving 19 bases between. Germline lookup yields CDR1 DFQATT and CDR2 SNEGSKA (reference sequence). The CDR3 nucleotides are TGCAGTGCTAGAGATCGATTAGCCGGTTCTTCTGAGCAGTACTTC. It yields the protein CSARDRLAGSSEQYF.

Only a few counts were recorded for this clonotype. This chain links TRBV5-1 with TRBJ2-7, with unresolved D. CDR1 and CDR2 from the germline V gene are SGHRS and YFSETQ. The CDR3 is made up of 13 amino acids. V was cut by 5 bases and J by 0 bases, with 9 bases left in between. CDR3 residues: CASRPESSYEQYF. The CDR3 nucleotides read TGCGCCAGCAGGCCTGAGAGCTCCTACGAGCAGTACTTC.

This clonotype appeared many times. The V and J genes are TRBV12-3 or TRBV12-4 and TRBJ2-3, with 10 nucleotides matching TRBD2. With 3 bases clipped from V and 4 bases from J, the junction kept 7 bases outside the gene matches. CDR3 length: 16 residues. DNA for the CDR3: TGTGCCAGCAGTTTTGTGCCTAGCGGGGGAGCAGATACGCAGTATTTT. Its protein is CASSFVPSGGADTQYF.

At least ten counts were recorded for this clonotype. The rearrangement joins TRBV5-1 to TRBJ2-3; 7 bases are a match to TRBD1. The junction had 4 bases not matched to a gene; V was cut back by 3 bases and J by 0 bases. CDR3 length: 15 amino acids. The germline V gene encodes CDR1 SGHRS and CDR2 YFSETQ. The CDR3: CASSSTRGSTDTQYF. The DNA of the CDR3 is TGCGCCAGCAGCTCAACCAGGGGGAGCACAGATACGCAGTATTTT.

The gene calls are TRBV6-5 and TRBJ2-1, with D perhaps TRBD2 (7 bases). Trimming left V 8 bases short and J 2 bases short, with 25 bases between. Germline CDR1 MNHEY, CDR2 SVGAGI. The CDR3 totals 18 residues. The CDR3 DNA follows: TGTGCCAGCCTAGGGGTTGGGGGGGAGGGACACGCCTACAATGAGCAGTTCTTC. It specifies CASLGVGGEGHAYNEQFF.

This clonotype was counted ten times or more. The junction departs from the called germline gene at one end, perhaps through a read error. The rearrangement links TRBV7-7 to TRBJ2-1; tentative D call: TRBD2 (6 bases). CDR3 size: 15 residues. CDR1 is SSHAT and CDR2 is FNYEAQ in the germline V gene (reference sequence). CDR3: CASSPSSGPYNEQFF. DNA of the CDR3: TGTGCTAGCAGCCCATCGAGCGGGCCCTACAATGAGCAGTTCTTC.

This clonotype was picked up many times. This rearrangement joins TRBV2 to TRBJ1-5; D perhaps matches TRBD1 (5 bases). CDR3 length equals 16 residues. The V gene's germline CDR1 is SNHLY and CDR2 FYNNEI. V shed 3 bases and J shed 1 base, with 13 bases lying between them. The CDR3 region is CASSDSRVYSNQPQHF. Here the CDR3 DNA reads TGTGCCAGCAGTGACTCCAGGGTTTACAGCAATCAGCCCCAGCATTTT.

The CDR3 region is CASSPPIHRAGDNEQFF. Written as DNA, the CDR3 is TGTGCCAGCTCACCACCGATTCATCGAGCGGGAGACAATGAGCAGTTCTTC. V and J are TRBV18 and TRBJ2-1; TRBD2 aligns across 8 bases. With V trimmed by 0 bases and J by 5 bases, 9 bases remained unmatched. CDR3 length equals 17 residues. From germline, CDR1 is KGHSH and CDR2 LQKENI.

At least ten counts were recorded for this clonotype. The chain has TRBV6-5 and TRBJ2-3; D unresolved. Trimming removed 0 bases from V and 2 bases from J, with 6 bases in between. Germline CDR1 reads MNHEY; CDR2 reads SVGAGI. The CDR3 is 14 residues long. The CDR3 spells CASSYSGFTDTQYF. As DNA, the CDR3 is TGTGCCAGCAGTTACTCAGGATTCACAGATACGCAGTATTTT.

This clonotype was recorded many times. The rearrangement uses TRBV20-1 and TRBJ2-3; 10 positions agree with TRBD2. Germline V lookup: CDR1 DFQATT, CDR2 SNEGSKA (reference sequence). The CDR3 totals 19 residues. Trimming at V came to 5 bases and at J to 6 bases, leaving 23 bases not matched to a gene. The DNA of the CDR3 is TGCAGTGCTCCACCGAGCCCTGCGGGGCTAGCGGGAGTATCCGATACGCAGTATTTT. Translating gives CSAPPSPAGLAGVSDTQYF.

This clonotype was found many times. The CDR3 is CASSLGTSGRYSTQYF. The DNA for the CDR3 is TGTGCCAGCAGCCTCGGGACTAGCGGGAGGTATTCTACGCAGTATTTT. The V and J genes are TRBV11-2 and TRBJ2-3; 15 bases line up with TRBD2. The junction had 8 bases not matched to a gene; V was cut back by 5 bases and J by 8 bases. The germline V gene encodes CDR1 SGHAT and CDR2 FQNNGV. The CDR3 sequence is 16 residues long. Full variable domain (remainder filled in from reference TRBV11-2 and TRBJ2-3): EAGVAQSPRYKIIEKRQSVAFWCNPISGHATLYWYQQILGQGPKLLIQFQNNGVVDDSQLPKDRFSAERLKGVDSTLKIQPAKLEDSAVYLCASSLGTSGRYSTQYFGPGTRLTVL.

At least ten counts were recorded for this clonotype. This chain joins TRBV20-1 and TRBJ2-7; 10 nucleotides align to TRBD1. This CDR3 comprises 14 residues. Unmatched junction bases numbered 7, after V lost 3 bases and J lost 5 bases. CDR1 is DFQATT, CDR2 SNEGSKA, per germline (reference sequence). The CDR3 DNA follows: TGCAGTGCTAGCCTCTGGGACAGGGGCCACGAGCAGTACTTC. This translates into CSASLWDRGHEQYF.